This paragraph reports one TCR beta chain. What it recognizes is unknown. One end of the junction fails to match germline, which may point to a read error. The data belong to a study of breast tumors, draining lymph nodes, adjacent tissues. Overall study findings and caveats: Compared with lymph nodes, tumors were less diverse; compared with nontumor tissue, more.

CDR1 SGHVS and CDR2 FNYEAQ come from the germline V gene. The CDR3 covers 15 residues. Samples came from axillary lymph nodes draining the breast cancer. MiXCR was run by TCRdb on the multiplex PCR reads, yielding one entry per CDR3 protein. This sample has 120,000 to 150,000 distinct CDR3 sequences; around a third occur once, and the top ten carry less than 2.5%. What was sequenced was axillary lymph node tissue. This rearrangement joins TRBV7-6 to TRBJ2-2; possible D gene TRBD2, 5 bases. The receptor's source is a female donor with breast cancer. Some clones in this sample may be carry-over from other donors' samples. CDR3 DNA: TGTGCTAGCAGCTTAGATAGCGCGAACACCGGGGAGCTGTTTTTT. Translated, it gives CASSLDSANTGELFF. Filled out from reference TRBV7-6 and TRBJ2-2, the complete variable domain reads GAGVSQSPRYKVTKRGQDVALRCDPISGHVSLYWYRQALGQGPEFLTYFNYEAQQDKSGLPNDRFSAERPEGSISTLTIQRTEQRDSAMYRCASSLDSANTGELFFGEGSRLTVL.